Described below is a single TCR beta chain sequence and its context. No patient escaped relapse after autologous stem cell transplantation, and brentuximab vedotin exposure varied. This specimen comes from a study of PD-1 blockade in classical Hodgkin lymphoma. The method was immunoSEQ multiplex PCR; TCRdb's version includes in-frame clones alone and lacks a portion of them. The data show 30,000 to 40,000 clones, with about four fifths seen just once and approximately 32% held by the top ten. The V end lost 3 bases, the J end lost 3 bases, and 12 bases lay between the germline ends. The CDR3 is 14 amino acids. Looked up from germline, CDR1 is SGHAT and CDR2 is FQNNGV.

The rearrangement uses TRBV11-2 and TRBJ2-7; D unresolved. This sequence originates from a human donor with classical Hodgkin lymphoma. The specimen was peripheral blood mononuclear cells (PBMCs), collected at baseline. The chain's CDR3 is CASSFSPIGYEQYF. CDR3 nucleotides: TGTGCCAGCAGCTTCTCACCCATCGGCTACGAGCAGTACTTC.